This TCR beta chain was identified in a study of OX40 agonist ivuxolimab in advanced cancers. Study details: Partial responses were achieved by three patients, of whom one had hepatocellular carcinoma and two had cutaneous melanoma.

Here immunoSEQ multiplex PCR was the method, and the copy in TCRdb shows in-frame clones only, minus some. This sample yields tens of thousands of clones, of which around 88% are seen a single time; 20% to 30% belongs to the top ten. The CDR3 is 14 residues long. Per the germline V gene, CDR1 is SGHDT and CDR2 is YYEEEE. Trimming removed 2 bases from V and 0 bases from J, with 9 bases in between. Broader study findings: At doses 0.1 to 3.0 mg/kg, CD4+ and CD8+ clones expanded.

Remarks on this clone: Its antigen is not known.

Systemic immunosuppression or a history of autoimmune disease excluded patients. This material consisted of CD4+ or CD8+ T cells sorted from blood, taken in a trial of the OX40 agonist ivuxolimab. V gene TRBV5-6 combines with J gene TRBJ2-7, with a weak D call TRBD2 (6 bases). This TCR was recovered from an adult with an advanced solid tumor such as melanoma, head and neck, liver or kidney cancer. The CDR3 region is CASSFAGNSYEQYF. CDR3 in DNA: TGTGCCAGCAGCTTCGCGGGGAACTCCTACGAGCAGTACTTC.